This TCR beta chain originates from a study of T cells in Graves' hyperthyroidism and ophthalmopathy. Study-level findings and limits: Stable hyperthyroidism and ophthalmopathy were separated using 13 V-J signatures. Model output signaled ophthalmopathy a median around 5.9 months ahead of onset.

Each diagnosis drew on symptoms, thyroxine, TRAb, thyroid ultrasound and orbital computed tomography findings. Germline V gene sequence: CDR1 SGHAT, CDR2 FQNNGV. Trimming removed 7 bases at V and 4 bases at J, with 13 bases between. This CDR3 has 13 residues. The table lists this clonotype with many counts. The antigen remains unidentified. TCR beta CDR3 sequences were amplified from RNA transcripts. A set of HTBI primers served as the primers for a first-round RT-PCR of the TCR CDR3. MiXCR, run by TCRdb on the multiplex PCR reads, gives a single entry per CDR3 protein. The sample records some 760,000 distinct CDR3 sequences, 12% to 15% being singletons.

This clonotype was obtained from a woman aged 18-29 years with Graves' hyperthyroidism. This chain links TRBV11-2 with TRBJ2-5; D may match TRBD1 or TRBD2 (6 bases each). The sample consisted of blood. CDR3 DNA sequence: TGTGCCAGCACCGGGGGCGTTTTAGAGACCCAGTACTTC. Translation: CASTGGVLETQYF.